This entry concerns a single T cell receptor (beta chain). Its antigen is unidentified. Treatment denoted: oral pan-JAK inhibitor, 5-10 mg twice daily. From alopecia areata patients, lesional scalp punch biopsies and peripheral blood were collected. PBMC-derived CD4+ and CD8+ T cells were sorted. The data stem from a study of CD8+ T cells in alopecia areata. Trimming took 4 bases from V and 1 from J; bases not matched to a gene: 2. CDR3 length: 15 residues. CDR1 is MNHEY and CDR2 is SVGAGI in the germline V gene. Extracted from the samples, RNA was reverse transcribed into cDNA to serve as the sequencing template. Repertoires were generated with immunoSEQ multiplex PCR, while TCRdb's copy carries only in-frame clones and drops some. The sample comprises around 110,000 clones, approximately 54% of which are singletons, and 12% rests with the top ten. Study-wide points: Scalp clonality decreased significantly with tofacitinib, and so did expanded CD8+ clones among the top 100.

This clonotype originated in a human donor with alopecia areata. Sequencing was performed on CD8+ T cells sorted from blood, taken at week 24, from a patient treated with tofacitinib. The chain carries TRBV6-5 and TRBJ2-5, with TRBD2 matching 11 bases. The CDR3 is CASSSGLAVQETQYF. DNA for the CDR3: TGTGCCAGCAGTTCGGGACTAGCGGTCCAAGAGACCCAGTACTTC.